These 32 T cell receptor beta chains were all obtained from the same sample, sequenced in a study of blood T cells in healthy people across ages. Alongside a J-beta primer mix, a sample-barcoded 5' primer served in a second PCR lasting roughly 7 to 11 cycles. A single record per CDR3 protein comes from TCRdb applying MiXCR to the 5' RACE reads. The sample includes 650,000 to 800,000 distinct CDR3 sequences, 44% seen only once; the top ten take around 18%. Sequencing was carried out using blood. All receptors derive from a man aged 55 to 70 in good health.

In its sample, this clonotype was seen a few times. The chain combines TRBV7-2 with TRBJ2-5, with TRBD2 matching over 7 bases. Germline loops: CDR1 SGHTA, CDR2 FQGNSA. The CDR3 consists of 15 residues. V was pared by 6 bases and J by 5 bases, with 12 bases of the junction left unmatched. The CDR3 protein is CASSKTSLGWETQYF. The CDR3, as DNA: TGTGCCAGCAGTAAGACTAGCTTGGGGTGGGAGACCCAGTACTTC.

This clonotype was detected a few times. The rearrangement links TRBV12-3 or TRBV12-4 to TRBJ2-1; 11 bases match TRBD2. This CDR3 comprises 15 residues. J gave up 4 bases and V 3 bases, and 2 bases lay outside the gene matches. The CDR3 bases are TGTGCCAGCAGTTTTACTAGCGGGGGATACAATGAGCAGTTCTTC. It specifies CASSFTSGGYNEQFF.

There are a few counts of this clonotype. The rearrangement links TRBV12-3 or TRBV12-4 to TRBJ2-3; 7 bases are shared with TRBD2. CDR3 length equals 14 residues. V lost 10 bases to trimming and J lost 3 bases; unmatched junction nucleotides: 10. CDR3 amino acids: CATRPGGGTDTQYF. As DNA, the CDR3 is TGTGCCACCAGACCGGGAGGTGGTACAGATACGCAGTATTTT.

V and J are TRBV25-1 and TRBJ1-2; possibly TRBD1 for D (6 bases). The V end was cut by 6 bases, the J end by 6 bases, with 14 bases between. This CDR3 is built from 13 residues. Germline assignment: CDR1 MGHDK and CDR2 SYGVNS. The CDR3 reads CASSRGGVDGYTF. DNA for the CDR3: TGTGCCAGCAGCAGGGGAGGGGTGGATGGCTACACCTTC.

This clonotype has only a few counts. This chain links TRBV29-1 with TRBJ2-1; 8 bases match TRBD2. Trimming at V came to 7 bases and at J to 12 bases, leaving 17 bases not matched to a gene. This CDR3 has 14 residues. Looked up from germline, CDR1 is SQVTM and CDR2 is ANQGSEA. The CDR3 DNA is TGCAGCGCCGAAGTGGGACTAGTGGGGTTGGGGCAGTTCTTC. Encoded protein: CSAEVGLVGLGQFF.

This clonotype was detected once. V and J are TRBV20-1 and TRBJ1-1, with no clear D. The CDR3 runs to 14 residues. V lost 0 bases and J 3 bases, leaving 11 bases between the germline ends. CDR1 DFQATT and CDR2 SNEGSKA come from the germline V gene (reference sequence). CDR3 loop: CSAREGPKYTEAFF. The DNA for the CDR3 is TGCAGTGCTAGAGAGGGCCCCAAATACACTGAAGCTTTCTTT.

The CDR3 loop reads CASSYWGGDGNTEAFF. CDR3 sequence (DNA): TGTGCCAGCAGTTACTGGGGGGGCGACGGGAACACTGAAGCTTTCTTT. The genes are TRBV6-2 or TRBV6-3 and TRBJ1-1, with D perhaps matching TRBD1 (6 bases). Germline assignment: CDR1 MNHEY and CDR2 SVGEGT. V was shortened by 1 base and J by 1 base, with 13 bases between the two germline ends. The CDR3 runs 16 residues.

The chain links TRBV14 to TRBJ2-7; D is unresolved. Trimming took off 4 bases at V and 3 bases at J, with 13 bases between the two ends. The CDR3 has 14 amino acids. CDR1 and CDR2 from the germline V gene are SGHDN and FVKESK. In nucleotides, the CDR3 is TGTGCCAGCAGCCTTCGTATGGGCGGCTACGAGCAGTACTTC. Its translation: CASSLRMGGYEQYF.

A few counts support this clonotype. The chain employs TRBV5-1 and TRBJ1-2; no clear D gene. The CDR3 is 12 amino acids. The V and J ends lost 4 bases and 10 bases respectively, with 14 bases between them. Germline V lookup: CDR1 SGHRS, CDR2 YFSETQ. The CDR3: CASSLREGDYTF. The DNA of the CDR3 is TGCGCCAGCAGCCTACGAGAAGGAGACTACACCTTC.

This clonotype has only one observation. The chain recombines TRBV5-1 with TRBJ2-5, with D possibly matching TRBD2 (6 bases). The CDR3 extends over 14 amino acids. Germline CDR1 is SGHRS and CDR2 is YFSETQ. V was clipped by 6 bases and J by 1 base, with 13 bases between them. The chain's CDR3 is CASTLRGTQETQYF. The CDR3 nucleotides are TGCGCCAGCACCCTACGGGGGACCCAAGAGACCCAGTACTTC.

This clonotype was recorded at least ten times. The chain uses TRBV12-3 or TRBV12-4 and TRBJ2-7; 12 nucleotides line up with TRBD1. This CDR3 region has 15 residues. Trimming cost V 4 bases and J 5 bases; bases outside gene matches: 6. The CDR3 coding sequence is TGTGCCAGCAGTTCCCCGGGACAGGGGGCCGACGAGCAGTACTTC. Its protein product is CASSSPGQGADEQYF.

This rearrangement joins TRBV4-3 to TRBJ2-1; D not certain. CDR1 and CDR2 from the germline V gene are LGHNA and YSLEER. This CDR3 has 13 residues. V was trimmed by 8 bases and J by 10 bases, leaving 18 bases between them. CDR3 amino acids: CASSQIPQSEQFF. The CDR3 DNA sequence: TGCGCCAGCTCCCAAATCCCACAATCGGAGCAGTTCTTC.

This clonotype was seen more than once but under ten times. This chain uses TRBV7-6 with TRBJ2-5; D may be TRBD2 (6 bases). The CDR3 loop spans 15 amino acids. V shed 0 bases and J shed 4 bases, with 12 bases lying between them. CDR1 SGHVS and CDR2 FNYEAQ come from the germline V gene. CDR3 DNA sequence: TGTGCCAGCAGCTTAGCGGGGGAGGCGGGAGAGACCCAGTACTTC. Translating it yields CASSLAGEAGETQYF.

This clonotype was observed at least ten times. This chain links TRBV5-1 with TRBJ2-7; 7 bases agree with TRBD1. Per the germline V gene, CDR1 is SGHRS and CDR2 is YFSETQ. The ends lost 4 bases at V and 0 bases at J; junction bases unmatched: 4. The CDR3 length is 14 residues. The CDR3 here is CASSKGTDSYEQYF. The CDR3, as DNA: TGCGCCAGCAGCAAGGGGACAGACTCCTACGAGCAGTACTTC.

This rearrangement joins TRBV3-1 to TRBJ2-1; TRBD2 agrees at 8 bases. Germline V gene data show CDR1 as LGHDT and CDR2 as YNNKEL (reference sequence). The CDR3 is made up of 15 amino acids. The trim removed 4 bases at V and 4 bases at J, leaving 6 bases unmatched. CDR3 region: CASSPGTSSYNEQFF. CDR3 nucleotide sequence: TGTGCCAGCAGCCCCGGGACTAGTTCTTACAATGAGCAGTTCTTC.

V gene TRBV3-1 combines with J gene TRBJ2-7, with D perhaps matching TRBD2 (6 bases). Germline loops: CDR1 LGHDT, CDR2 YNNKEL (reference sequence). The length of the CDR3 is 16 residues. V was pared by 3 bases and J by 0 bases, with 15 bases between. The CDR3 coding sequence is TGTGCCAGCAGCCACCTCGGGACCGGGAGCTCCTACGAGCAGTACTTC. This codes for CASSHLGTGSSYEQYF.

V is TRBV20-1 and J is TRBJ1-5; perhaps TRBD1 as D (6 bases). Germline V gene data show CDR1 as DFQATT and CDR2 as SNEGSKA (reference sequence). The length of the CDR3 is 16 residues. V was trimmed by 0 bases and J by 1 base, leaving 13 bases between them. CDR3 nucleotides: TGCAGTGCTAGAGAATTAGGGGGGAGCAGCAATCAGCCCCAGCATTTT. Amino acid sequence: CSARELGGSSNQPQHF.

This CDR3 reads CASSPGGGASYEQYF. CDR3 bases: TGTGCCAGCTCACCAGGAGGGGGCGCATCCTACGAGCAGTACTTC. The chain employs TRBV18 and TRBJ2-7; D perhaps matches TRBD1 (7 bases). With 2 bases removed from V and 1 base from J, the gap between germline ends came to 12 bases. Germline V gene sequence: CDR1 KGHSH, CDR2 LQKENI. The CDR3 sequence is 15 residues long.

The CDR3 region has the DNA TGTGCCAGCAGCTTAGCATTCGGGGGGACGTACAATGAGCAGTTCTTC. The encoded protein is CASSLAFGGTYNEQFF. The J gene is TRBJ2-1, the V gene TRBV11-2, with 7 bases fitting TRBD2. Germline CDR1 is SGHAT and CDR2 is FQNNGV. The V gene end was trimmed by 1 base and the J gene end by 4 bases; junction bases not matched to a gene: 7. CDR3 size: 16 residues.

The genes are TRBV6-1 and TRBJ2-7, with D perhaps assigned TRBD1 or TRBD2 (5 bases each). This CDR3 comprises 14 residues. Germline assignment: CDR1 MNHNS and CDR2 SASEGT. Trimming left V 10 bases short and J 3 bases short, with 19 bases between. CDR3 amino acids: CAILLSGRVYEQYF. Here the CDR3 DNA reads TGTGCCATCCTACTCTCGGGACGGGTCTACGAGCAGTACTTC.

This chain uses TRBV6-1 with TRBJ2-1; 9 bases are a match to TRBD1. J lost 6 bases, V lost 6 bases, and 6 bases had no gene match. The CDR3 runs 14 residues. Germline V gene data show CDR1 as MNHNS and CDR2 as SASEGT. CDR3 DNA: TGTGCCAGCAGCCGGGACAGGGTTTCCAATGAGCAGTTCTTC. Amino acids: CASSRDRVSNEQFF.

The chain has TRBV9 and TRBJ2-7, with D tentatively TRBD1 or TRBD2 (6 bases each). In germline, CDR1 is SGDLS, CDR2 YYNGEE. Trimming took off 4 bases at V and 7 bases at J, with 15 bases between the two ends. The CDR3 covers 13 residues. CDR3 nucleotides: TGTGCCAGCAGCACGACAGGAGGGGGGGAGCAGTACTTC. This encodes CASSTTGGGEQYF. Filled out from reference TRBV9 and TRBJ2-7, the complete variable domain reads DSGVTQTPKHLITATGQRVTLRCSPRSGDLSVYWYQQSLDQGLQFLIQYYNGEERAKGNILERFSAQQFPDLHSELNLSSLELGDSALYFCASSTTGGGEQYFGPGTRLTVT.

The V and J genes are TRBV3-1 and TRBJ2-5, with D unresolved. The CDR3 runs to 14 residues. CDR1 is LGHDT, CDR2 YNNKEL, per germline (reference sequence). V lost 1 base to trimming and J lost 0 bases, with 6 bases between them. The CDR3 bases are TGTGCCAGCAGCCAAGGGCGGTACCAAGAGACCCAGTACTTC. Translating gives CASSQGRYQETQYF.

This rearrangement joins TRBV7-2 to TRBJ2-1; TRBD1 matches at 8 bases. The CDR3 runs 13 residues. Germline V gene lookup returns CDR1 SGHTA and CDR2 FQGNSA. The V gene end was trimmed by 5 bases and the J gene end by 13 bases; junction bases not matched to a gene: 10. CDR3 bases: TGTGCCAGCAGCATGGACAGGGAAGAGACCCAGTTCTTC. Protein sequence: CASSMDREETQFF. Full variable domain (missing parts from reference TRBV7-2 and TRBJ2-1): GAGVSQSPSNKVTEKGKDVELRCDPISGHTALYWYRQSLGQGLEFLIYFQGNSAPDKSGLPSDRFSAERTGGSVSTLTIQRTQQEDSAVYLCASSMDREETQFFGPGTRLTVL.

This chain links TRBV5-5 with TRBJ2-1; D unresolved. Germline V gene sequence: CDR1 SGHKS, CDR2 YYEKEE (reference sequence). Trimming pared 0 bases from V and 6 bases from J, leaving 10 bases between. CDR3 length equals 14 residues. Written as DNA, the CDR3 is TGTGCCAGCAGCTTGGAACTACTTATCAATGAGCAGTTCTTC. As protein: CASSLELLINEQFF.

This clonotype was seen a handful of times. The V call is TRBV20-1, the J call TRBJ2-5; D call uncertain. V was clipped by 6 bases and J by 11 bases, with 16 bases between them. CDR1 is DFQATT and CDR2 is SNEGSKA in the germline V gene (reference sequence). This CDR3 contains 11 residues. CDR3: CSAVSGPQQYF. CDR3 in DNA: TGCAGTGCGGTTTCCGGGCCCCAGCAGTACTTC.

This clonotype has at least ten counts. This sequence joins TRBV29-1 and TRBJ2-1; TRBD1 or TRBD2 may be the D gene (5 bases each). V lost 6 bases, J lost 3 bases, and 12 bases lay in between. The CDR3 length is 13 residues. Germline CDR1 and CDR2: SQVTM and ANQGSEA. The CDR3 sequence is CSVPGPHYNEQFF. CDR3 nucleotide sequence: TGCAGCGTGCCGGGACCCCACTACAATGAGCAGTTCTTC.

The genes are TRBV4-3 and TRBJ2-1; tentatively, D is TRBD1 (5 bases). The V end was cut by 0 bases, the J end by 7 bases, with 16 bases between. There are 16 residues in the CDR3. CDR1 is LGHNA and CDR2 is YSLEER in the germline V gene. The CDR3 DNA sequence: TGCGCCAGCAGCCAAGATCAGGGTTTGGGTCGAAATGAGCAGTTCTTC. Its translation: CASSQDQGLGRNEQFF.

This clonotype was counted a few times. This chain links TRBV5-1 with TRBJ2-1; TRBD1 aligns across 9 bases. V shed 7 bases and J 3 bases; nucleotides not matched to a gene: 5. The CDR3 length is 14 residues. Looked up from germline, CDR1 is SGHRS and CDR2 is YFSETQ. The CDR3 spells CASAGTGIYNEQFF. Here the CDR3 DNA reads TGCGCCAGCGCCGGGACAGGGATCTACAATGAGCAGTTCTTC.

The V gene is TRBV7-9, the J gene TRBJ1-4; no firm D call. The CDR3 covers 16 residues. V lost 6 bases, J lost 5 bases, and 19 bases lay in between. CDR1 SEHNR and CDR2 FQNEAQ come from the germline V gene (reference sequence). CDR3 DNA: TGTGCCAGCAGTTTATTTAGCGGTACTCAAAATGAAAAACTGTTTTTT. This translates into CASSLFSGTQNEKLFF.

This clonotype came up once. The J gene is TRBJ2-6, the V gene TRBV25-1; no reliable D call. Looked up from germline, CDR1 is MGHDK and CDR2 is SYGVNS. V was shortened by 2 bases and J by 1 base, with 6 bases between the two germline ends. CDR3 size: 15 residues. CDR3 protein: CASSEGVSGANVLTF. The CDR3 DNA reads as TGTGCCAGCAGTGAAGGAGTGTCTGGGGCCAACGTCCTGACTTTC.

This clonotype was counted between two and nine times. This chain links TRBV7-2 with TRBJ1-1; D possibly corresponds to TRBD1 (6 bases). The V gene lost 3 bases and the J gene lost 1 base, with 9 bases spanning the gap. This CDR3 has 14 residues. CDR1 is SGHTA, CDR2 FQGNSA, per germline. The CDR3 is CASSFRGGNTEAFF. The CDR3 coding sequence is TGTGCCAGCAGCTTTCGAGGGGGGAACACTGAAGCTTTCTTT. Complete variable domain (other parts from reference TRBV7-2 and TRBJ1-1): GAGVSQSPSNKVTEKGKDVELRCDPISGHTALYWYRQSLGQGLEFLIYFQGNSAPDKSGLPSDRFSAERTGGSVSTLTIQRTQQEDSAVYLCASSFRGGNTEAFFGQGTRLTVV.